A selection of T cell receptor beta chains follows, all from one sample in a study of spatial heterogeneity in lung cancer. TCRdb processed the 5' RACE reads anew with MiXCR; each CDR3 protein has one entry. The profile covers under 20,000 distinct CDR3 sequences, with under 20% appearing a single time and 6.2% taken by the ten largest. Here the sequenced sample was PBMCs, taken at follow-up. All receptors come from a male donor with early-stage non-small cell lung cancer. CDR3s include the opening cysteine and the closing phenylalanine or tryptophan. Each record gives: V gene, CDR3 length, clone size, J gene, D gene, CDR3 protein, CDR3 DNA. A D gene is named only where the DNA matches it firmly. Size is omitted from some rows. Given values are once, few, many or a class for expanded clones.

>TRBV5-6|11|medium-sized|TRBJ2-2|NA
CASSRAGELFF
TGTGCCAGCAGTCGGGCCGGGGAGCTGTTTTTT
>TRBV6-2/TRBV6-3|15|many|TRBJ2-3|TRBD1
CASSPNSGGFDTQYF
TGTGCCAGCAGTCCGAACTCAGGGGGATTCGATACGCAGTATTTT
>TRBV27|15|few|TRBJ1-2|NA
CASRAGGLEGYGYTF
TGTGCCAGCAGGGCCGGGGGGCTAGAGGGCTATGGCTACACCTTC
>TRBV9|15|NA|TRBJ2-1|TRBD2
CASSPRAGGAGEQFF
TGTGCCAGCAGCCCCCGTGCCGGGGGGGCCGGTGAGCAGTTCTTC
>TRBV4-3|14|NA|TRBJ2-3|NA
CASSQETLTDTQYF
TGCGCCAGCAGCCAAGAAACGCTCACAGATACGCAGTATTTT
>TRBV5-6|15|few|TRBJ2-7|NA
CASSLDGGQSYEQYF
TGTGCCAGCAGCTTGGACGGGGGACAGTCCTACGAGCAGTACTTC
>TRBV7-8|16|few|TRBJ1-5|NA
CASSLPLRHGGQPQHF
TGTGCCAGCAGCTTACCCTTAAGACACGGCGGCCAGCCCCAGCATTTT
>TRBV6-2/TRBV6-3|17|few|TRBJ2-1|TRBD2
CASNTGRGLAAINEQFF
TGTGCCAGCAATACCGGTAGGGGACTAGCGGCTATCAATGAGCAGTTCTTC
>TRBV18|14|NA|TRBJ2-1|NA
CASSREGSYNEQFF
TGTGCCAGCTCGAGAGAGGGCTCCTACAATGAGCAGTTCTTC
>TRBV5-1|14|NA|TRBJ2-3|NA
CASSSSEVADTQYF
TGCGCCAGCAGCTCCAGCGAGGTGGCAGATACGCAGTATTTT
>TRBV12-5|13|few|TRBJ2-3|NA
CASGLGETPARYF
TGTGCTAGTGGTTTGGGAGAGACCCCCGCGAGGTATTTT
>TRBV7-9|15|NA|TRBJ2-5|NA
CASSLNRAGQETQYF
TGTGCCAGCAGCTTGAACAGGGCGGGACAAGAGACCCAGTACTTC
>TRBV11-2|17|medium-sized|TRBJ2-1|TRBD2
CASSFGLAGMSYNEQFF
TGTGCCAGCAGCTTCGGACTAGCGGGGATGTCCTACAATGAGCAGTTCTTC
>TRBV12-3/TRBV12-4|14|few|TRBJ2-1|NA
CASSYISSYNEQFF
TGTGCCAGCAGCTACATCAGCTCCTACAATGAGCAGTTCTTC
>TRBV19|16|NA|TRBJ1-2|TRBD1
CASSMYGDRVNYGYTF
TGTGCCAGTAGTATGTACGGGGACAGGGTGAACTATGGCTACACCTTC
>TRBV5-1|14|NA|TRBJ2-5|NA
CASTLAQGSETQYF
TGCGCCAGCACCCTCGCACAGGGCTCGGAAACCCAGTACTTC
>TRBV11-3|16|NA|TRBJ1-1|TRBD1
CASSLDRGEGFPEAFF
TGTGCCAGCAGCTTGGACAGGGGGGAGGGTTTTCCTGAAGCTTTCTTT
>TRBV21-1|16|few|TRBJ2-7|NA
CASRTFPKGLNYEQYF
TGTGCCAGCAGAACCTTTCCGAAAGGGCTTAACTACGAGCAGTACTTC
>TRBV13|15|NA|TRBJ1-1|NA
CASSLDLGFGTEAFF
TGTGCCAGCAGCTTAGATCTGGGATTTGGCACTGAAGCTTTCTTT
>TRBV12-3/TRBV12-4|17|few|TRBJ2-5|TRBD2
CASSPFTGGSFKETQYF
TGTGCCAGCAGTCCCTTTACGGGGGGGAGTTTTAAAGAGACCCAGTACTTC
>TRBV3-1|14|NA|TRBJ1-1|NA
CASSQRWTATEAFF
TGTGCCAGCAGCCAAAGATGGACAGCCACTGAAGCTTTCTTT
>TRBV29-1|11|medium-sized|TRBJ2-3|NA
CSVERLDTQYF
TGCAGCGTTGAACGCCTGGATACGCAGTATTTT
>TRBV4-1|16|medium-sized|TRBJ1-6|TRBD1
CASSKRYRGGDSPLHF
TGCGCCAGCAGCAAGAGGTATAGAGGGGGCGATTCACCCCTCCACTTT
>TRBV7-2|15|NA|TRBJ1-3|NA
CASNTGAGSGNTIYF
TGTGCCAGCAATACCGGCGCGGGGTCTGGAAACACCATATATTTT
>TRBV7-9|15|medium-sized|TRBJ2-2|NA
CASSPVRENTGELFF
TGTGCCAGCAGCCCCGTCCGAGAGAACACCGGGGAGCTGTTTTTT
>TRBV10-3|13|NA|TRBJ2-1|TRBD1
CATWDRAYNEQFF
TGTGCCACCTGGGACAGGGCCTACAATGAGCAGTTCTTC
>TRBV7-9|14|NA|TRBJ2-7|NA
CASSGSTGSYEQYF
TGTGCCAGCAGCGGATCGACGGGCTCCTACGAGCAGTACTTC
>TRBV20-1|14|medium-sized|TRBJ2-3|TRBD2
CSLSGGGFRDTQYF
TGCAGTCTATCCGGCGGGGGGTTCAGGGATACGCAGTATTTT
>TRBV10-3|12|few|TRBJ2-7|TRBD1
CAISTGGYEQYF
TGTGCCATCAGTACAGGGGGCTACGAGCAGTACTTC
>TRBV10-3|14|few|TRBJ1-2|NA
CAIRGGPPNYGYTF
TGTGCCATCAGGGGGGGACCTCCGAACTATGGCTACACCTTC
>TRBV29-1|12|NA|TRBJ1-2|TRBD1
CSVAGQGHGYTF
TGCAGCGTCGCCGGACAGGGCCATGGCTACACCTTC
>TRBV7-9|18|NA|TRBJ2-1|TRBD2
CASSPNGGPSGWRNEQFF
TGTGCCAGCAGCCCAAATGGGGGGCCTAGCGGGTGGAGGAATGAGCAGTTCTTC
>TRBV6-6|14|few|TRBJ1-5|NA
CASSYSSSNQPQHF
TGTGCCAGCAGTTACTCGAGTAGCAATCAGCCCCAGCATTTT
>TRBV11-2|15|NA|TRBJ1-5|NA
CASSRDGNSNQPQHF
TGTGCCAGCAGTCGGGACGGGAATAGCAATCAGCCCCAGCATTTT
>TRBV7-2|14|NA|TRBJ2-7|NA
CASSLRQGGYEQYF
TGTGCCAGCAGCTTAAGACAAGGGGGCTACGAGCAGTACTTC
>TRBV7-2|16|medium-sized|TRBJ2-7|NA
CASSRAGWASGAEQYF
TGTGCCAGCAGCCGAGCCGGGTGGGCCTCGGGCGCCGAGCAGTACTTC
>TRBV18|15|many|TRBJ1-2|NA
CASSSTTWTDYGYTF
TGTGCCAGCTCATCAACTACGTGGACAGACTATGGCTACACCTTC
>TRBV9|15|many|TRBJ2-5|NA
CASSGSGGWQETQYF
TGTGCCAGCAGCGGATCTGGGGGTTGGCAAGAGACCCAGTACTTC
>TRBV11-2|14|NA|TRBJ1-3|TRBD1
CASTDRGGGNTIYF
TGTGCCAGCACCGACAGGGGGGGAGGAAACACCATATATTTT
>TRBV7-3|15|NA|TRBJ1-3|NA
CASSFGPTFGNTIYF
TGTGCCAGCAGCTTCGGGCCAACATTTGGAAACACCATATATTTT
>TRBV20-1|17|NA|TRBJ1-4|NA
CSARETRDPVEYEKLFF
TGCAGTGCTAGAGAGACACGGGACCCGGTCGAGTATGAAAAACTGTTTTTT
>TRBV12-5|12|NA|TRBJ1-1|NA
CASGLRGSEAFF
TGTGCTAGTGGCTTGAGGGGCTCTGAAGCTTTCTTT
>TRBV20-1|17|NA|TRBJ2-3|NA
CSARDTRGRGFTDTQYF
TGCAGTGCTAGAGATACTAGGGGGCGGGGGTTCACAGATACGCAGTATTTT
>TRBV20-1|13|medium-sized|TRBJ2-2|NA
CSARDTYTGELFF
TGCAGTGCTAGAGACACGTACACCGGGGAGCTGTTTTTT
>TRBV30|11|NA|TRBJ1-4|NA
CASWGNEKLFF
TGTGCCTCCTGGGGTAATGAAAAACTGTTTTTT
>TRBV3-1|17|many|TRBJ2-3|TRBD2
CASSQDEPAGATDTQYF
TGTGCCAGCAGCCAAGATGAACCAGCGGGGGCGACAGATACGCAGTATTTT
>TRBV14|15|many|TRBJ2-5|TRBD1
CASSPTTGGSETQYF
TGTGCCAGCAGTCCCACCACAGGGGGGTCGGAGACCCAGTACTTC
>TRBV19|12|medium-sized|TRBJ1-4|NA
CASRRTSEKLFF
TGTGCCAGTAGGAGGACTTCCGAAAAACTGTTTTTT
>TRBV29-1|11|medium-sized|TRBJ2-1|TRBD1
CSAATGGKQFF
TGCAGCGCTGCGACAGGGGGCAAGCAGTTCTTC
>TRBV11-3|12|few|TRBJ2-5|NA
CASSPIEGTQYF
TGTGCCAGCAGCCCCATCGAGGGGACCCAGTACTTC
>TRBV12-5|17|NA|TRBJ2-6|NA
CASGLGTQVAGANVLTF
TGTGCTAGTGGTCTTGGTACCCAGGTCGCTGGGGCCAACGTCCTGACTTTC
>TRBV7-3|13|NA|TRBJ2-5|NA
CASSPRDTETQYF
TGTGCCAGCAGCCCAAGAGATACGGAGACCCAGTACTTC
>TRBV2|13|medium-sized|TRBJ1-1|NA
CASNRGLYTEAFF
TGTGCCAGCAATAGGGGCTTATACACTGAAGCTTTCTTT
>TRBV3-1|14|many|TRBJ2-7|NA
CASSQTPGLYEQYF
TGTGCCAGCAGCCAGACTCCGGGACTCTACGAGCAGTACTTC
>TRBV4-3|16|NA|TRBJ2-1|TRBD2
CASSQVGGGPYNEQFF
TGCGCCAGCAGCCAAGTTGGGGGGGGACCTTACAATGAACAGTTCTTC
>TRBV10-3|13|NA|TRBJ2-1|NA
CAASGTQGSEQFF
TGTGCCGCCTCGGGGACCCAAGGCTCTGAGCAGTTCTTC
>TRBV7-9|14|many|TRBJ1-2|TRBD1
CASSPVRGRDGYTF
TGTGCCAGCAGCCCCGTGAGGGGGCGCGATGGCTACACCTTC
>TRBV20-1|12|many|TRBJ2-5|TRBD1
CSAPRGLQTQYF
TGCAGTGCCCCAAGGGGGCTACAGACCCAGTACTTC
>TRBV29-1|8|medium-sized|TRBJ2-3|NA
CSVESGFF
TGCAGCGTTGAATCGGGTTTTTTT
>TRBV7-6|15|medium-sized|TRBJ2-1|TRBD2
CASSRTSGGAKEQFF
TGTGCCAGCAGCCGGACTAGCGGGGGGGCAAAGGAGCAGTTCTTC